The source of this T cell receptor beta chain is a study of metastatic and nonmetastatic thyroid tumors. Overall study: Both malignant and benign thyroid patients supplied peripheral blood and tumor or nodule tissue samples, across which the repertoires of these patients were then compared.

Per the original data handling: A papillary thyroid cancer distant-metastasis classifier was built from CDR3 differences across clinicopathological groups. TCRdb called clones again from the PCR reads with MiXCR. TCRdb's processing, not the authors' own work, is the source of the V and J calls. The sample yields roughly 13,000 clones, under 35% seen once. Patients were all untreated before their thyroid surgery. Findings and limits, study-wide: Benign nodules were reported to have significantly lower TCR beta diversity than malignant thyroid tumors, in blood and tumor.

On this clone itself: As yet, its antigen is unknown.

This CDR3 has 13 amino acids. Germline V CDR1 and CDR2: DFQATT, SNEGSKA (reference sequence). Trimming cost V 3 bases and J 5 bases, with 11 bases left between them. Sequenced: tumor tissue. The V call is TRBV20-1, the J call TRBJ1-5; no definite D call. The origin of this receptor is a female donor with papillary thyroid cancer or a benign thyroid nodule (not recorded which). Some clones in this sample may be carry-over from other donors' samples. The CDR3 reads CSASLAGDQPQHF. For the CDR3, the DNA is TGCAGTGCTAGTCTCGCTGGCGATCAGCCCCAGCATTTT.